This T cell receptor (beta chain) was profiled in a study of T cell repertoires in cytomegalovirus infection. About the research overall: The public TCR beta signatures pointed to both CMV infection and matching HLA type. Study findings and constraints: CMV-specific HLA-C-restricted TCR beta clonotypes dominated the ex vivo response. Using cumulative public TCR beta family frequency, the authors identified those who carried CMV together with the relevant HLA.

From the reads, TCRdb called clonotypes with MiXCR, one entry per CDR3 protein. Of hundreds of thousands of distinct CDR3 sequences listed, approximately 33% are singletons. Germline CDR1 is SGHVS and CDR2 is FNYEAQ. This CDR3 contains 16 residues. The V and J ends lost 4 bases and 4 bases respectively, with 14 bases between them. This clonotype was seen ten or more times. Antigen: not known. This chain links TRBV7-6 with TRBJ2-6; D is uncertain. The clonotype originates from a human donor in good health (CMV status not recorded). Some clones in this sample may be carry-over from other donors' samples. The sequencing sample was made of PBMCs. The CDR3 spells CASSSEPSSGANVLTF. The CDR3 region has the DNA TGTGCCAGCAGCTCAGAACCTAGTTCCGGGGCCAACGTCCTGACTTTC.